Following are 23 T cell receptor beta chains from one sample sequenced in a study of blood T cell repertoires in COVID-19. Profiled with immunoSEQ multiplex PCR; TCRdb holds only in-frame clones, not every one. The sample has 180,000 or so clones, roughly 86% seen once. Sequencing was carried out using peripheral blood. The receptors were gathered from a man between 18 and 35 years old with acute or convalescent COVID-19.

This clone appeared a few times. This chain joins TRBV3-1 (or the pseudogene TRBV3-2) and TRBJ1-6; D is unclear. Germline V CDR1 and CDR2: LGHDT, YNNKEL (reference sequence). The CDR3 sequence is 16 residues long. With 1 base removed from V and 0 bases from J, the gap between germline ends came to 7 bases. The CDR3 region has the DNA TGTGCCAGCAGCCAAGGGTCGAGCTCCTATAATTCACCCCTCCACTTT. Its protein product is CASSQGSSSYNSPLHF.

This clone has only one observation. The chain uses TRBV7-3 and TRBJ2-5, with 12 bases that match TRBD2. The length of the CDR3 is 15 residues. V lost 2 bases, J lost 2 bases, and 0 bases stayed unmatched. The V gene's germline CDR1 is SGHTA and CDR2 FQGTGA. The CDR3 coding sequence is TGTGCCAGCAGCTTACTAGCGGGGGGGCAAGAGACCCAGTACTTC. This encodes CASSLLAGGQETQYF.

This chain joins TRBV3-1 (or the pseudogene TRBV3-2) and TRBJ1-3; D not certain. Germline V lookup: CDR1 LGHDT, CDR2 YNNKEL (reference sequence). Trimming left V 5 bases short and J 3 bases short, with 11 bases between. This CDR3 region has 14 residues. The CDR3 region is CASSTPGDGNTIYF. As DNA, the CDR3 is TGTGCCAGCAGCACTCCCGGGGATGGAAACACCATATATTTT.

The rearrangement uses TRBV6-5 and TRBJ1-4, with TRBD1 matching 7 bases. Germline V CDR1 and CDR2: MNHEY, SVGAGI. With 6 bases clipped from V and 7 bases from J, the junction kept 11 bases outside the gene matches. This CDR3 has 15 amino acids. CDR3 DNA: TGTGCCAGCAGCCTGGTGGAGGGGGCTAGTGAAAAACTGTTTTTT. As protein: CASSLVEGASEKLFF.

The chain carries TRBV25-1 and TRBJ1-1; unclear D gene. Germline CDR1 and CDR2: MGHDK and SYGVNS. There are 11 residues in the CDR3. Between the trimmed V and J ends, which lost 4 bases and 8 bases, there was a span of 8 bases. CDR3 nucleotide sequence: TGTGCCAGCAGTGTTGCGGGGGAAGCTTTCTTT. Its protein is CASSVAGEAFF.

V and J are TRBV11-2 and TRBJ2-7; a possible D gene is TRBD2 (5 bases). In germline, CDR1 is SGHAT, CDR2 FQNNGV. The V gene lost 1 base and the J gene lost 7 bases, with 14 bases spanning the gap. This CDR3 contains 14 residues. This CDR3 is CASSLAELSGEQYF. CDR3 sequence (DNA): TGTGCCAGCAGCTTAGCAGAGCTTTCGGGGGAGCAGTACTTC.

The chain is built from TRBV20-1 and TRBJ2-4; 7 bases fit TRBD2. Losses at the gene ends were 5 bases for V and 6 bases for J; bases not matched to a gene: 1. The CDR3 has 11 amino acids. Germline-derived CDR1 and CDR2 are DFQATT and SNEGSKA (reference sequence). In DNA, the CDR3 is TGCAGTGCTGGGGGGGTAAACATTCAGTACTTC. Amino acids: CSAGGVNIQYF.

This clone appeared a single time. The chain couples TRBV7-9 to TRBJ1-5; D possibly corresponds to TRBD1 (6 bases). V dropped 4 bases and J dropped 12 bases, with 16 bases sitting between them. The CDR3 extends over 13 amino acids. Germline V CDR1 and CDR2: SEHNR, FQNEAQ (reference sequence). The CDR3 region has the DNA TGTGCCAGCAGCTCCGAAGACAGGATCCTCCAGCATTTT. Its protein product is CASSSEDRILQHF.

The rearrangement links TRBV4-1 to TRBJ1-1, with D tentatively TRBD1 (6 bases). Looked up from germline, CDR1 is MGHRA and CDR2 is YSYEKL. The CDR3 extends over 15 amino acids. Trimming pared 4 bases from V and 0 bases from J, leaving 12 bases between. The CDR3 sequence is CASSLIQGMNTEAFF. The CDR3 DNA sequence: TGCGCCAGCAGCCTAATACAGGGAATGAACACTGAAGCTTTCTTT.

This chain joins TRBV7-9 and TRBJ2-1, with 12 bases fitting TRBD2. V lost 6 bases and J lost 9; bases outside the gene matches: 9. The CDR3 extends over 15 amino acids. From germline, CDR1 is SEHNR and CDR2 FQNEAQ (reference sequence). The CDR3: CASSSPSGGAGEQFF. The CDR3 bases are TGTGCCAGCAGTTCTCCTAGCGGGGGGGCAGGTGAGCAGTTCTTC.

The genes are TRBV30 and TRBJ1-6; 10 positions match TRBD1. Trimming took 1 base from V and 9 from J; bases not matched to a gene: 3. Germline values: CDR1 GTSNPN, CDR2 SVGIG (reference sequence). The CDR3 contains 14 residues. In DNA, the CDR3 is TGTGCCTGGAGTGCCGGACAGGGGGGTTCACCCCTCCACTTT. Translated: CAWSAGQGGSPLHF. The whole variable domain, filled in from reference TRBV30 and TRBJ1-6, reads SQTIHQWPATLVQPVGSPLSLECTVEGTSNPNLYWYRQAAGRGLQLLFYSVGIGQISSEVPQNLSASRPQDRQFILSSKKLLLSDSGFYLCAWSAGQGGSPLHFGNGTRLTVT.

This clone was counted between two and nine times. This sequence joins TRBV4-1 and TRBJ2-5; the match to TRBD2 covers 10 bases. Germline V gives CDR1 MGHRA, CDR2 YSYEKL. This CDR3 comprises 19 residues. Trimming removed 3 bases from V and 2 bases from J; junction bases left unmatched: 15. The chain's CDR3 is CASSHTNLGLAETQETQYF. The CDR3 nucleotides are TGCGCCAGCAGCCACACGAACCTAGGACTAGCGGAGACACAAGAGACCCAGTACTTC.

The genes are TRBV7-2 and TRBJ2-7; weak D call: TRBD2 (5 bases). The V gene lost 4 bases and the J gene lost 2 bases, with 15 bases spanning the gap. Germline values: CDR1 SGHTA, CDR2 FQGNSA. The CDR3 is made up of 15 amino acids. CDR3 loop: CASSSTTRSPYEQYF. DNA for the CDR3: TGTGCCAGCAGCTCCACAACTAGGTCCCCCTACGAGCAGTACTTC.

The gene calls are TRBV10-1 and TRBJ1-2; 8 bases are a match to TRBD1. After removal of 3 bases from V and 4 bases from J, the junction contained 4 bases not matched to a gene. This CDR3 has 14 amino acids. Germline V gene sequence: CDR1 WNHNN, CDR2 SYGVQD (reference sequence). The CDR3 is CASSDGQGAYGYTF. The CDR3 DNA follows: TGCGCCAGCAGTGATGGGCAGGGGGCCTATGGCTACACCTTC.

This chain uses TRBV7-2 with TRBJ2-5, with a weak D call TRBD2 (5 bases). This CDR3 has 15 residues. CDR1 and CDR2 (germline): SGHTA, FQGNSA. Trimming removed 6 bases at V and 6 bases at J, with 20 bases between. The CDR3 sequence: CASRPPAEGRKTQYF. The CDR3 nucleotides read TGTGCCAGCAGACCTCCGGCTGAGGGCCGTAAGACCCAGTACTTC.

This CDR3 is CASSEVRTGTNYGYTF. The DNA for the CDR3 is TGTGCCAGCAGTGAAGTCAGGACAGGAACTAACTATGGCTACACCTTC. The V gene is TRBV2, the J gene TRBJ1-2; 7 bases are a match to TRBD1. Germline loops: CDR1 SNHLY, CDR2 FYNNEI. The CDR3 loop spans 16 amino acids. The ends lost 1 base at V and 0 bases at J; junction bases unmatched: 5.

The J gene is TRBJ1-2, the V gene TRBV5-6; weak D call: TRBD1 (6 bases). The length of the CDR3 is 14 residues. The germline gives CDR1 SGHDT, CDR2 YYEEEE. Trimming stripped 4 bases from V and 4 bases from J, with 14 bases between. For the CDR3, the DNA is TGTGCCAGCAGCACGACAGGATCAAGCTATGGCTACACCTTC. Its protein is CASSTTGSSYGYTF.

The chain carries TRBV15 and TRBJ2-5, with 9 bases identical to TRBD2. With V trimmed by 5 bases and J by 1 base, 11 bases remained unmatched. The CDR3 length is 17 residues. CDR1 LNHNV and CDR2 YYDKDF come from the germline V gene (reference sequence). CDR3 bases: TGTGCCACCAGCGGGTTATTAGCGGGGGCGCTCCAAGAGACCCAGTACTTC. Protein sequence: CATSGLLAGALQETQYF.

This rearrangement joins TRBV28 to TRBJ1-2, with D uncertain. The V and J ends lost 4 bases and 8 bases respectively, with 11 bases between them. Germline CDR1 and CDR2: MDHEN and SYDVKM. The CDR3 consists of 12 residues. The DNA of the CDR3 is TGTGCCAGCAGTTCTAAGCTCTTAGGCTACACCTTC. The encoded protein is CASSSKLLGYTF.

This clone was seen only once. The chain couples TRBV6-5 to TRBJ1-1; D is perhaps TRBD1 (6 bases). V was shortened by 3 bases and J by 7 bases, with 15 bases between the two germline ends. The CDR3 loop spans 14 amino acids. Germline V gene sequence: CDR1 MNHEY, CDR2 SVGAGI. The CDR3 here is CASSYSRQAHEAFF. The CDR3 DNA is TGTGCCAGCAGTTATTCTCGACAGGCCCATGAAGCTTTCTTT.

The gene calls are TRBV27 and TRBJ2-7, with D tentatively TRBD2 (5 bases). The V gene's germline CDR1 is MNHEY and CDR2 SMNVEV (reference sequence). The CDR3 sequence is 11 residues long. Trimming left V 4 bases short and J 4 bases short, with 5 bases between. CDR3 DNA sequence: TGTGCCAGCAGTTCGGGATACGAGCAGTACGTC. It is translated as CASSSGYEQYV.

The genes are TRBV19 and TRBJ1-6; 7 bases agree with TRBD1. This CDR3 spans 16 amino acids. J lost 2 bases, V lost 6 bases, and 7 bases had no gene match. The germline CDR1 and CDR2 sequences are LNHDA and SQIVND (reference sequence). The CDR3 DNA is TGTGCCAGTAGCGGGACAGCGCAGACCTATAATTCACCCCTCCACTTT. This codes for CASSGTAQTYNSPLHF.

In its sample, this clone was seen a few times. The genes are TRBV6-1 and TRBJ1-1; the match to TRBD1 covers 8 bases. The CDR3 has 16 amino acids. Losses at the gene ends were 4 bases for V and 2 bases for J; bases not matched to a gene: 9. Germline V gene sequence: CDR1 MNHNS, CDR2 SASEGT. CDR3 nucleotides: TGTGCCAGCAGTGTAAGTCTCGGGACAGGTAACACTGAAGCTTTCTTT. This codes for CASSVSLGTGNTEAFF.